This T cell receptor (beta chain) was retrieved from a study of T cell responses to AZD1222 COVID-19 vaccine. Study background: Whether given at about 4 or about 12 weeks, second doses were pooled.

TCRdb's table, derived via immunoSEQ multiplex PCR, lists solely in-frame clones and lacks some. The sample holds about 100,000 clones; around 87% are singletons and the top ten take more than 15%. Regarding this clone: The antigen is not known.

V dropped 3 bases and J dropped 11 bases, with 16 bases sitting between them. Germline values: CDR1 SGDLS, CDR2 YYNGEE. This CDR3 has 13 residues. Whole-study findings and limits: Dominant CD4 TCR responses targeted spike regions 160-218 and 743-854. Donors were chiefly white British, with a greater number of females, and clonal diversity was perhaps underestimated. Epitopes outside B.1.351 and B.1.1.7 mutated regions reportedly drew nearly half of spike TCRs.

The input for sequencing was peripheral blood, taken on day 0 of AZD1222 vaccination. The gene calls are TRBV9 and TRBJ2-3, with a tentative D call TRBD2 (6 bases). The origin of this receptor is an adult in good health. The CDR3 DNA is TGTGCCAGCAGCGGAGGGACTCCCTTTAAGCAGTATTTT. Translation: CASSGGTPFKQYF.